The clone carrying this TCR beta chain appeared many times. What it recognizes is unknown. The data belong to a study of identical twins. Study-wide results and caveats: Reduced insertions were recorded for abundant cord blood beta clonotypes, with no such pattern in memory repertoires.

V lost 6 bases and J lost 0; bases outside the gene matches: 10. CDR1 is MDHEN, CDR2 SYDVKM, per germline. The CDR3 is 16 amino acids. After template switching added a universal primer site, the resulting cDNA carried unique molecular identifiers. TCRdb reprocessed the 5' RACE reads with MiXCR, giving one entry per CDR3 protein. The sample lists approximately 590,000 distinct CDR3 sequences; roughly 9.9% were seen once. The data were also submitted as part of a second study, on yellow fever vaccine responses in identical twins. That report notes: Twins' vaccine T cell responses reportedly seemed partly convergent and partly personalized.

V usage is TRBV28 and J usage is TRBJ2-7; 8 nucleotides line up with TRBD1. The receptor was derived from a woman aged 18-29 years in good health. The sample was PBMCs. For the CDR3, the DNA is TGTGCCAGCAGCCGCATCTCAGGGGGCGTCTCCTACGAGCAGTACTTC. Translation: CASSRISGGVSYEQYF.